One and the same sample provided the 29 T cell receptor beta chains below, sequenced in a study of blood T cell repertoires in COVID-19. Clones were sequenced by immunoSEQ multiplex PCR, and TCRdb holds only the in-frame ones, with some missing. The table shows about 170,000 clones, with 80% to 90% occurring only once. The sequenced material came from peripheral blood. Every receptor here comes from a woman of 80 years or more with acute or convalescent COVID-19.

The chain is built from TRBV7-2 and TRBJ2-7, with 10 positions matching TRBD2. Trimming at V came to 7 bases and at J to 1 base, leaving 4 bases not matched to a gene. The CDR3 has 14 residues. CDR1 and CDR2 from the germline V gene are SGHTA and FQGNSA. The CDR3 loop is CASTPGLASYEQYF. CDR3 nucleotides: TGTGCCAGCACCCCGGGACTAGCGTCCTACGAGCAGTACTTC.

This chain connects TRBV5-1 to TRBJ2-3; TRBD1 aligns across 9 bases. J was trimmed by 4 bases and V by 0 bases; bases with no gene match: 0. The CDR3 loop spans 14 amino acids. Germline V lookup: CDR1 SGHRS, CDR2 YFSETQ. The CDR3 spells CASSLGDRADTQYF. For the CDR3, the DNA is TGCGCCAGCAGCTTGGGGGACAGGGCAGATACGCAGTATTTT.

This clone has only one observation. The CDR3 DNA reads as TGTGCCAGCAGTGAAGGGGAGTTTAGCTCTGGGGCCAACGTCCTGACTTTC. Amino acid sequence: CASSEGEFSSGANVLTF. The chain links TRBV2 to TRBJ2-6; D perhaps matches TRBD2 (5 bases). CDR3 length: 17 residues. V lost 1 base, J lost 0 bases, and 10 bases lay in between. Germline V gives CDR1 SNHLY, CDR2 FYNNEI.

The chain has TRBV6-5 and TRBJ1-1, with 8 nucleotides matching TRBD1. The CDR3 is 14 residues long. With V trimmed by 2 bases and J by 6 bases, 5 bases remained unmatched. Germline CDR1 MNHEY, CDR2 SVGAGI. CDR3 in DNA: TGTGCCAGCAGTTACACAGGGGGGAGGGCTGAAGCTTTCTTT. Its translation: CASSYTGGRAEAFF.

This clone was detected only once. This sequence joins TRBV5-6 and TRBJ1-6, with TRBD1 identical over 9 bases. Per germline, CDR1 SGHDT and CDR2 YYEEEE. V lost 2 bases, J lost 10 bases, and 7 bases stayed unmatched. The CDR3 runs 15 residues. The CDR3 sequence: CASSFFGTGMSPLHF. CDR3 DNA sequence: TGTGCCAGCAGCTTCTTCGGGACAGGGATGTCACCCCTCCACTTT.

CDR3 nucleotides: TGTGCCAGCAGTGAACAGGGAGGCGGCTACACCTTC. As protein: CASSEQGGGYTF. The genes are TRBV2 and TRBJ1-2; D may be TRBD1 (5 bases). In germline, CDR1 is SNHLY, CDR2 FYNNEI. The V gene lost 2 bases and the J gene lost 8 bases, with 9 bases spanning the gap. CDR3 length equals 12 residues.

The chain uses TRBV6-2 or TRBV6-3 and TRBJ2-2; a weak D match, TRBD2 (5 bases). The CDR3 has 15 amino acids. The V and J ends lost 5 bases and 1 base respectively, with 11 bases between them. Germline CDR1 MNHEY, CDR2 SVGEGT. The CDR3 DNA follows: TGTGCCAGCAGTCTCGGACTTGTGAACACCGGGGAGCTGTTTTTT. Translated, it gives CASSLGLVNTGELFF.

J is TRBJ1-4 and V is TRBV4-2, with 7 positions matching TRBD1. Germline CDR1 LGHNA, CDR2 YNFKEQ. Trimming took 1 base from V and 4 from J; bases not matched to a gene: 9. The CDR3 extends over 17 amino acids. In nucleotides, the CDR3 is TGTGCCAGCAGCCAAGCGGGGACAGAAGCTGTTAATGAAAAACTGTTTTTT. Amino acids: CASSQAGTEAVNEKLFF.

This chain uses TRBV21-1 with TRBJ2-7; no check of the table's D call, TRBD2, against the DNA was made. TRBV21-1 is an annotated pseudogene. There are 16 residues in the CDR3. CDR3 sequence: CASPPGGATLPYEQYF. CDR3 sequence (DNA): TGTGCCAGCCCCCCCGGAGGGGCCACGCTTCCCTACGAGCAGTACTTC.

V usage is TRBV7-3 and J usage is TRBJ2-5; TRBD1 agrees at 7 bases. CDR3 length: 14 amino acids. CDR1 SGHTA and CDR2 FQGTGA come from the germline V gene. Unmatched junction bases numbered 4, after V lost 2 bases and J lost 4 bases. CDR3 residues: CASSLAAGGETQYF. The CDR3 DNA sequence: TGTGCCAGCAGCTTAGCGGCAGGGGGAGAGACCCAGTACTTC.

The V call is TRBV7-9, the J call TRBJ2-1, with 7 bases matching TRBD1. The CDR3 length is 14 residues. After removal of 5 bases from V and 1 base from J, the junction contained 2 bases not matched to a gene. The V gene's germline CDR1 is SEHNR and CDR2 FQNEAQ (reference sequence). CDR3: CASSQTGSYNEQFF. The CDR3 DNA is TGTGCCAGCAGCCAGACAGGGTCCTACAATGAGCAGTTCTTC.

V usage is TRBV7-2 and J usage is TRBJ1-1, with D possibly being TRBD1 (5 bases). The CDR3 spans 19 residues. The V and J ends lost 2 bases and 0 bases respectively, with 22 bases between them. The germline V gene encodes CDR1 SGHTA and CDR2 FQGNSA. CDR3 residues: CASSLRQGVGGRMNTEAFF. CDR3 bases: TGTGCCAGCAGCTTAAGGCAGGGCGTAGGCGGGAGAATGAACACTGAAGCTTTCTTT.

The CDR3 protein is CASKTGQMNTEAFF. CDR3 nucleotide sequence: TGTGCCAGTAAAACCGGACAGATGAACACTGAAGCTTTCTTT. V gene TRBV19 combines with J gene TRBJ1-1; a possible D gene is TRBD1 (6 bases). Germline CDR1 and CDR2: LNHDA and SQIVND (reference sequence). The length of the CDR3 is 14 residues. The V end was cut by 7 bases, the J end by 0 bases, with 12 bases between.

The genes are TRBV6-2 or TRBV6-3 and TRBJ2-1; D is perhaps TRBD1 (6 bases). CDR1 is MNHEY, CDR2 SVGEGT, per germline. The V end lost 1 base, the J end lost 6 bases, and 13 bases lay between the germline ends. This CDR3 has 15 residues. Written as DNA, the CDR3 is TGTGCCAGCAGTTACTTACGGACAGTCCCCAATGAGCAGTTCTTC. Its translation is CASSYLRTVPNEQFF.

V and J are TRBV4-2 and TRBJ2-5, with a weak D call TRBD1 (6 bases). The germline gives CDR1 LGHNA, CDR2 YNFKEQ. The CDR3 has 15 residues. Trimming stripped 0 bases from V and 5 bases from J, with 13 bases between. CDR3 in amino acids: CASSQENRGWETQYF. In DNA form, the CDR3 reads TGTGCCAGCAGCCAAGAAAATAGGGGGTGGGAGACCCAGTACTTC.

This clone was recorded only once. This sequence joins TRBV6-5 and TRBJ1-4, with 7 bases aligning to TRBD1. The germline V gene encodes CDR1 MNHEY and CDR2 SVGAGI. Trimming at V came to 6 bases and at J to 7 bases, leaving 11 bases not matched to a gene. The CDR3 sequence is 15 residues long. As DNA, the CDR3 is TGTGCCAGCAGCCCAGACAGGGAAAGAAGTGAAAAACTGTTTTTT. Translated, it gives CASSPDRERSEKLFF.

The CDR3 region is CASSQRRLSGANVLTF. As DNA, the CDR3 is TGTGCCAGCAGCCAACGGCGGCTCTCTGGGGCCAACGTCCTGACTTTC. This chain uses TRBV5-6 with TRBJ2-6; D not resolved. V dropped 4 bases and J dropped 0 bases, with 11 bases sitting between them. The CDR3 runs 16 residues. The germline CDR1 and CDR2 sequences are SGHDT and YYEEEE.

The chain joins TRBV11-2 to TRBJ1-4; possibly TRBD1 for D (5 bases). The CDR3 has 13 amino acids. V was pared by 2 bases and J by 8 bases, with 9 bases between. Germline CDR1 and CDR2: SGHAT and FQNNGV. Written as DNA, the CDR3 is TGTGCCAGCAGCTTATACGGGGGGGAAAAACTGTTTTTT. Its protein product is CASSLYGGEKLFF.

CDR3 in amino acids: CASSFNTGSNTGELFF. The CDR3 DNA reads as TGTGCCAGCAGCTTCAATACGGGTTCGAACACCGGGGAGCTGTTTTTT. The chain recombines TRBV7-2 with TRBJ2-2, with D uncertain. V was clipped by 3 bases and J by 0 bases, with 11 bases between them. This CDR3 is built from 16 residues. Per germline, CDR1 SGHTA and CDR2 FQGNSA. Drawing the rest from reference TRBV7-2 and TRBJ2-2, the complete variable domain is GAGVSQSPSNKVTEKGKDVELRCDPISGHTALYWYRQSLGQGLEFLIYFQGNSAPDKSGLPSDRFSAERTGGSVSTLTIQRTQQEDSAVYLCASSFNTGSNTGELFFGEGSRLTVL.

This chain uses TRBV5-1 with TRBJ2-1, with 11 bases that match TRBD2. This CDR3 has 15 residues. Germline CDR1 and CDR2: SGHRS and YFSETQ. With V trimmed by 4 bases and J by 6 bases, 6 bases remained unmatched. CDR3 sequence: CASSPLTSGSNEQFF. CDR3 DNA: TGCGCCAGCAGCCCCCTTACTAGCGGGAGCAATGAGCAGTTCTTC.

This clone was seen a few times. The chain combines TRBV5-6 with TRBJ1-3; 8 nucleotides align to TRBD1. V trimming: 4 bases; J trimming: 4 bases; junction bases outside the gene matches: 10. Germline loops: CDR1 SGHDT, CDR2 YYEEEE. The CDR3 length is 16 residues. In DNA, the CDR3 is TGTGCCAGCAGCGCCACATCCGGGACAGGAGGAAACACCATATATTTT. Its translation: CASSATSGTGGNTIYF.

The chain joins TRBV5-6 to TRBJ2-1; the D gene is possibly TRBD2 (6 bases). In germline, CDR1 is SGHDT, CDR2 YYEEEE. The CDR3 contains 13 residues. Trimming pared 4 bases from V and 5 bases from J, leaving 10 bases between. The CDR3 protein is CASSTLANNEQFF. The CDR3 nucleotides read TGTGCCAGCAGCACCCTAGCGAACAATGAGCAGTTCTTC.

The chain is built from TRBV12-3 or TRBV12-4 and TRBJ2-1; the D gene is possibly TRBD2 (6 bases). This CDR3 is built from 13 residues. V shed 5 bases and J shed 10 bases, with 15 bases lying between them. CDR3 sequence: CASSLPRGREQFF. Here the CDR3 DNA reads TGTGCCAGCAGTCTACCCCGGGGGAGAGAGCAGTTCTTC.

The chain carries TRBV7-2 and TRBJ2-7; D might be TRBD1 (6 bases). The CDR3 consists of 13 residues. Germline CDR1 and CDR2: SGHTA and FQGNSA. V lost 8 bases and J 5 bases, leaving 16 bases between the germline ends. CDR3 region: CASARNTGNEQYF. CDR3 nucleotides: TGTGCCAGCGCTCGCAATACAGGGAACGAGCAGTACTTC.

Written as DNA, the CDR3 is TGTGCCAGCAGCCCCGGGGGGCGGGGGGCGAGGGAGACCCAGTACTTC. Protein sequence: CASSPGGRGARETQYF. The genes are TRBV6-6 and TRBJ2-5; 8 nucleotides align to TRBD2. CDR3 size: 16 residues. Losses at the gene ends were 6 bases for V and 5 bases for J; bases not matched to a gene: 14. Germline CDR1 is MNHNY and CDR2 is SVGAGI (reference sequence).

The rearrangement uses TRBV6-5 and TRBJ1-2; D unclear. CDR3 length: 12 amino acids. V was trimmed by 2 bases and J by 6 bases, leaving 7 bases between them. Germline CDR1 MNHEY, CDR2 SVGAGI. CDR3 nucleotide sequence: TGTGCCAGCAGTTACGGGCGGGATGGCTACACCTTC. Protein: CASSYGRDGYTF.

This chain connects TRBV7-9 to TRBJ1-3; no clear D gene. Per germline, CDR1 SEHNR and CDR2 FQNEAQ (reference sequence). With 5 bases removed from V and 2 bases from J, the gap between germline ends came to 7 bases. This CDR3 is 13 amino acids long. This CDR3 is CASSPVAGNTIYF. The CDR3, as DNA: TGTGCCAGCAGCCCTGTCGCTGGAAACACCATATATTTT.

J is TRBJ2-1 and V is TRBV19; 10 bases map to TRBD2. Germline V lookup: CDR1 LNHDA, CDR2 SQIVND (reference sequence). CDR3 length: 18 amino acids. V gave up 3 bases and J gave up 0 bases; unmatched junction bases: 8. In DNA form, the CDR3 reads TGTGCCAGTAGTATTCCCGGACTAGCGGATAGCTCCTACAATGAGCAGTTCTTC. Its translation: CASSIPGLADSSYNEQFF.

This clone occurred a few times. This chain links TRBV3-1 (or the pseudogene TRBV3-2) with TRBJ1-1; TRBD1 might be the D (5 bases). Between the trimmed V and J ends, which lost 4 bases and 1 base, there was a span of 13 bases. CDR1 and CDR2 from the germline V gene are LGHDT and YNNKEL (reference sequence). The CDR3 covers 15 residues. CDR3 amino acids: CASSLQGQGNTEAFF. In DNA form, the CDR3 reads TGTGCCAGCAGCCTTCAAGGGCAGGGGAACACTGAAGCTTTCTTT.